This entry is about one T cell receptor (beta chain). This clone has just one count. Its cognate antigen has yet to be identified. No clone much larger than this one lies a single base away; base qualities are absent. Healthy HIV-negative adults with no recently reported acute infections or vaccinations were included as donors. Every donor was a Caucasian adult residing in Nashville, Tennessee, USA. CD4+ T cells were enriched by magnetic negative selection, after which naive cells were positively selected on CD45RA and the negative fraction was taken as the memory subset. After blood collection by leukapheresis, PBMCs were isolated using Ficoll-Histopaque density gradient centrifugation and then cryopreserved in the vapor phase of liquid nitrogen. Analytical flow cytometry was used to check the purity and quantity of every magnetically sorted T cell population. Genomic DNA was isolated from every sorted fraction and measured by UV absorbance on a Nanodrop 2000c.

The data derive from a study of shared clonotypes between healthy human individuals (dated by TCRdb to the early 2020s). The study in broad terms: A few men and a couple of women, aged 18 to 49 years, made up the cohort. Per donor, three plates each were used for CD4 naive and CD4 memory, two for CD8 naive, and one for CD8 memory. To estimate repertoire size and how much clonotypes are shared between individuals, the study performed deep sequencing of blood TCR repertoires from about five healthy adults. To increase sequencing depth and limit assay-specific biases, TCR repertoire library preparation and sequencing were carried out by different laboratories using diverse techniques. Leukapheresis yielded between about 0.85 and 9 billion PBMCs per donor. Here is what the overall study found, with its caveats: Incomplete sequencing was indicated by rarefaction of sorted-subset datasets, despite the large sequencing depth. Because the study included a small number of donors, the genetic and exposure-history diversity represented was limited. Larger estimated clonotype richness was generally found for naive subsets than for memory subsets. When a handful of donors were compared, the shared fraction of clonotypes was around 5% for naive CD4, 3.5% to 4% for naive CD8, more than 2% for memory CD4, and less than 0.45% for memory CD8. Based on pairwise subsampling, the degree of clonotype sharing among donors was expected to be affected by sequencing depth. Compared with non-shared clonotypes, the clonotypes found in all four sorted-subset donors had higher generation probabilities. Sampling was restricted to blood, and TCR repertoires in tissue are likely to differ from TCR repertoires in blood.

Between the V and J ends, shortened by 5 bases and 6 bases respectively, the junction contains 8 bases. From cysteine to phenylalanine, the CDR3 is 11 amino acids long. Only the CDR3 DNA stays, 33 bases, in frame from base 1. CDR1 and CDR2, looked up from the germline V gene (reference sequence), are SEHNR and FQNEAQ. TCR CDR3 regions were amplified from genomic DNA by multiplex PCR using the deep immunoSEQ assay. Genomic DNA extracted from each cell subset was distributed evenly over all wells of several immunoSEQ 96-well plates, and each plate served as one replicate. For sorted subsets, 200 to 250 ng genomic DNA, equal to tens of thousands of T cell genomes, was loaded into each replicate PCR. Purified libraries were measured with a Qubit 3.0 fluorometer, size-checked on a Bioanalyzer 2100, and measured again with the KAPA Library Quantification kit. Every immunoSEQ 96-well plate was sequenced on a separate single-read 150-cycle Illumina NextSeq 550 flow cell. As for how the authors treated the data: Because only junctional sequences without quality scores were contained in the immunoSEQ output, filtering matching that applied to full-length reads could not be performed. To assign V/J genes and CDR3, sequences were annotated against IMGT germline references using PyIR, a Python wrapper for IgBLAST v1.9. Reads were filtered out if the reads had weak V/J assignments (E-value above 1e-6), no CDR3, stop codons, out-of-frame junctions, or ambiguous translated residues. V3J clonotypes were defined by identical inferred V gene, J gene, and CDR3 amino acid sequence. The percentage overlap between two repertoires was calculated by dividing the number of shared unique clonotypes by the size of the smaller repertoire. Three approaches were used to assess repertoire richness: RTK rarefaction, the Chao1 estimator, and Recon v2.1 estimates of unobserved clonotypes. OLGA was used to compute generation probabilities for all TCRbeta clonotypes that the gDNA method yielded from a handful of donors. Held by TCRdb, this immuneACCESS table contains in-frame sequences only and omits some clones. Under half of the omission traces to an unresolved V gene where checked; the cause of the rest is unknown. From that table come the V and J calls and clone size; the DNA was used to work out D and trimming. The sample table records under 2.5 million clones; around 93% of these occur just once. The top ten clones comprise around 0.4% of the sample.

The rearrangement combines TRBV7-9 with TRBJ2-7, with no confident D gene call. Sequencing input: naive CD4+ T cells from PBMCs. This sample's cell subset or site label indicates: CD45RA+ positively selected. The receptor was derived from a man aged 18 to 30 in good health. Some clones in this sample may be carry-over from other donors' samples. The CDR3 reads as follows: CASSQVGEQYF. The DNA sequence is given as TGTGCCAGCAGCCAGGTGGGCGAGCAGTACTTC.